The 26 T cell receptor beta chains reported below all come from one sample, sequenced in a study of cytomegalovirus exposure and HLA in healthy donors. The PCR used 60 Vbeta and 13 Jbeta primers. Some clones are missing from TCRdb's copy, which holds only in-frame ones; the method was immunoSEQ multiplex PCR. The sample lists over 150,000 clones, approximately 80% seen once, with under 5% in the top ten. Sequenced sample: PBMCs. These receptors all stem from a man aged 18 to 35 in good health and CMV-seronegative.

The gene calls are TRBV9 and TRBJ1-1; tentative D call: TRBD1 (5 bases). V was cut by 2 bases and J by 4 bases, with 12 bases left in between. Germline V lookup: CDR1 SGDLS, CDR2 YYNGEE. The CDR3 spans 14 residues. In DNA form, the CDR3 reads TGTGCCAGCAGCGTTGGGGGGAAGGGCACTGAAGCTTTCTTT. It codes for CASSVGGKGTEAFF.

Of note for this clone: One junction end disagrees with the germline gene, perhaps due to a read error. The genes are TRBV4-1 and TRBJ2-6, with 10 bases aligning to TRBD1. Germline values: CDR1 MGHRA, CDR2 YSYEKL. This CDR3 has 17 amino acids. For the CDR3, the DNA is TGCGCCGGCAGCCCCCGGGACAGGGGTTCTGGGGCCAACGTCCTGACTTTC. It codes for CAGSPRDRGSGANVLTF.

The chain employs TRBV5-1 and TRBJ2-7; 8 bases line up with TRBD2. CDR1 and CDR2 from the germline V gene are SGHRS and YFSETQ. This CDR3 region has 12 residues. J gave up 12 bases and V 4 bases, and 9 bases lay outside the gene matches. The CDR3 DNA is TGCGCCAGCAGCCCCGGGGGGGGACGGCCGTACTTC. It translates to CASSPGGGRPYF. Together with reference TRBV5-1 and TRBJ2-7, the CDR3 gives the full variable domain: KAGVTQTPRYLIKTRGQQVTLSCSPISGHRSVSWYQQTPGQGLQFLFEYFSETQRNKGNFPGRFSGRQFSNSRSEMNVSTLELGDSALYLCASSPGGGRPYFGPGTRLTVT.

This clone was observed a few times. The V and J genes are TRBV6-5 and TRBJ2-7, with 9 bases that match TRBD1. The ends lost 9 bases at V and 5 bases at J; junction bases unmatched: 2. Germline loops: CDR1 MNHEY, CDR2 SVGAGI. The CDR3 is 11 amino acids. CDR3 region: CARHRGHEQYF. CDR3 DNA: TGTGCCAGACACAGGGGGCACGAGCAGTACTTC.

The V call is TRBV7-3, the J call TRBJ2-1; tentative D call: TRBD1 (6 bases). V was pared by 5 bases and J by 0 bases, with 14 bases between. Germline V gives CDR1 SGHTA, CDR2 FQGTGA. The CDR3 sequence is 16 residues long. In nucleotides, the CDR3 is TGTGCCAGCAGCGTACAGGGAAAGAGCTCCTACAATGAGCAGTTCTTC. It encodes CASSVQGKSSYNEQFF.

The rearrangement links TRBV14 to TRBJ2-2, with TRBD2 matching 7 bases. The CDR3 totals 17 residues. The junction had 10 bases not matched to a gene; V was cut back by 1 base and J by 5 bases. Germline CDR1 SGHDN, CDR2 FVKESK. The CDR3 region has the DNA TGTGCCAGCAGCCAAGTTGCGGATAGCGGGTGGACCGGGGAGCTGTTTTTT. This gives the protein CASSQVADSGWTGELFF.

As DNA, the CDR3 is TGCAGCGTCGACTTGTCCCTCATGGATACGCAGTATTTT. It is translated as CSVDLSLMDTQYF. The J gene is TRBJ2-3, the V gene TRBV29-1; the D is unclear. Trimming cost V 6 bases and J 6 bases, with 16 bases left between them. Germline CDR1 SQVTM, CDR2 ANQGSEA. The CDR3 length is 13 residues.

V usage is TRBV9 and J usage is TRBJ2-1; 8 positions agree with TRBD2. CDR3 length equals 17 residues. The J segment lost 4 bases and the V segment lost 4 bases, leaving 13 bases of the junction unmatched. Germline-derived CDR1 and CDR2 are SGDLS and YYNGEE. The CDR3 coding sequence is TGTGCCAGCAGCCCCCGCTCCGGGACTAGTATGTACAATGAGCAGTTCTTC. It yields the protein CASSPRSGTSMYNEQFF.

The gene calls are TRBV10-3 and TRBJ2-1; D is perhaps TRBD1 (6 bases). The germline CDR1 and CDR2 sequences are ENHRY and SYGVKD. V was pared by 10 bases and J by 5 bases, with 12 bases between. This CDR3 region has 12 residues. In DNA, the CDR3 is TGTGCCACCGGAGACAGGAACAATGAGCAGTTCTTC. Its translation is CATGDRNNEQFF.

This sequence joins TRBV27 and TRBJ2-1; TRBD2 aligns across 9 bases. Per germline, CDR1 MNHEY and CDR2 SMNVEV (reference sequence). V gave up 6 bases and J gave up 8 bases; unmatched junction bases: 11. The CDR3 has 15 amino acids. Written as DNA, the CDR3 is TGTGCCAGCAGCTACGGTAGTAGCGGGAGCTATGAGCAGTTCTTC. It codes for CASSYGSSGSYEQFF.

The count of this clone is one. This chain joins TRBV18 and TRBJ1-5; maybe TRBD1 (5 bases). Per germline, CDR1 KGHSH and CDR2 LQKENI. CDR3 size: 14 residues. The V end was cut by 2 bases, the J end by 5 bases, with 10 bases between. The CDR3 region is CASSPFRDDQPQHF. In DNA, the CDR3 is TGTGCCAGCTCACCATTCAGGGATGATCAGCCCCAGCATTTT.

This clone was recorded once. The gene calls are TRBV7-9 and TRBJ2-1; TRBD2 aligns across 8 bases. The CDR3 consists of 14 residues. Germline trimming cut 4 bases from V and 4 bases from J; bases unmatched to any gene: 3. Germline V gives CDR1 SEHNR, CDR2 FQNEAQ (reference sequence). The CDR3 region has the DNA TGTGCCAGCAGCTATACTAGCGGTTACAATGAGCAGTTCTTC. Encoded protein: CASSYTSGYNEQFF. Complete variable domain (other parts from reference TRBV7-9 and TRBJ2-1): DTGVSQNPRHKITKRGQNVTFRCDPISEHNRLYWYRQTLGQGPEFLTYFQNEAQLEKSRLLSDRFSAERPKGSFSTLEIQRTEQGDSAMYLCASSYTSGYNEQFFGPGTRLTVL.

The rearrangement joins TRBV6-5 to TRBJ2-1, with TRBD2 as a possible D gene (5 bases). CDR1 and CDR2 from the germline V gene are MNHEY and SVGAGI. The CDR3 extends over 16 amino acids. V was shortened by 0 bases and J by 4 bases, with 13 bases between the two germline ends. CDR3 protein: CASSYSGRLIYNEQFF. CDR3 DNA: TGTGCCAGCAGTTACTCGGGGAGATTGATATACAATGAGCAGTTCTTC.

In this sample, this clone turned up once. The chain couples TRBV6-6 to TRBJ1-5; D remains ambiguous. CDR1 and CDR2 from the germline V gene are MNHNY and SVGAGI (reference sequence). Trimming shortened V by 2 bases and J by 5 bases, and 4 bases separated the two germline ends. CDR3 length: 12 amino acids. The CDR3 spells CASSYVDQPQHF. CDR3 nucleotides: TGTGCCAGCAGTTACGTCGATCAGCCCCAGCATTTT.

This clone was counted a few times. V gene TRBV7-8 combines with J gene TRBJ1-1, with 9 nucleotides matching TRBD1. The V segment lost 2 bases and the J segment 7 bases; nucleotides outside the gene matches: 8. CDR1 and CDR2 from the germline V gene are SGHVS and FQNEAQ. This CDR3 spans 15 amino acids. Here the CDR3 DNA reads TGTGCCAGCAGCTTACGGGGACAGGGCGGACTTGAAGCTTTCTTT. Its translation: CASSLRGQGGLEAFF.

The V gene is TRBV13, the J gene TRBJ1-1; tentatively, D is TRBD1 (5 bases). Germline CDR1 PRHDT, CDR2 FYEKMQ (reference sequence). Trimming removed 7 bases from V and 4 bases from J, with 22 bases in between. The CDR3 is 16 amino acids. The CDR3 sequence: CASTRGAGLSGTEAFF. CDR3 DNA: TGTGCCAGCACCCGCGGGGCAGGGCTTAGTGGCACTGAAGCTTTCTTT.

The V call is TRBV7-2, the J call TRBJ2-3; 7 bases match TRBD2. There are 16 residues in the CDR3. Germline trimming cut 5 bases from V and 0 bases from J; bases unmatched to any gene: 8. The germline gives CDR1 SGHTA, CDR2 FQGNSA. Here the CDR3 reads CASSPFRAGSTDTQYF. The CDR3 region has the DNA TGTGCCAGCAGCCCTTTCAGAGCGGGGAGCACAGATACGCAGTATTTT.

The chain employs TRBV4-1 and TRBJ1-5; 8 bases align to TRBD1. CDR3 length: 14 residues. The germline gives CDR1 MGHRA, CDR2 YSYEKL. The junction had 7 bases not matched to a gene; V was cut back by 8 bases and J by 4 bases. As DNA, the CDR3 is TGCGCCAGCGGTGGGACAGGAACGAATCAGCCCCAGCATTTT. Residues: CASGGTGTNQPQHF.

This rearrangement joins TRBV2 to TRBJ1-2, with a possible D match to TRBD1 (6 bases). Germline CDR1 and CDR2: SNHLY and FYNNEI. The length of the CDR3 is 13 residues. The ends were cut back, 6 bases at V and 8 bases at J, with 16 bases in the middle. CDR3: CASSPRTVAGYTF. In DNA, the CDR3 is TGTGCCAGCAGCCCCCGGACAGTAGCAGGCTACACCTTC.

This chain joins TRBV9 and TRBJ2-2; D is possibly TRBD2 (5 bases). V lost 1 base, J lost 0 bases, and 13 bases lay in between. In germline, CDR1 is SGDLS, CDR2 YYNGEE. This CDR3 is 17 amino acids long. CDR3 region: CASSVPAQRTNTGELFF. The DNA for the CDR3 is TGTGCCAGCAGCGTACCCGCCCAGCGGACGAACACCGGGGAGCTGTTTTTT.

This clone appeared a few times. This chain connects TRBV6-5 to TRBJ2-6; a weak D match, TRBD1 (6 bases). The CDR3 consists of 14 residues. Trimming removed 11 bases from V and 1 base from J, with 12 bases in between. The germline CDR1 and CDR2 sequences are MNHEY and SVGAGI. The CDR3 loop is CASGALSGANVLTF. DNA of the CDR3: TGTGCCTCAGGGGCGTTGTCTGGGGCCAACGTCCTGACTTTC.

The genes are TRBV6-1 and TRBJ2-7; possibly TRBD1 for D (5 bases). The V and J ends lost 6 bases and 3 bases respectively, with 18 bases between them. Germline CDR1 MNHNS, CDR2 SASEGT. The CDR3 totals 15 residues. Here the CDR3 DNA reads TGTGCCAGCAGCGTAACAGGAATCAGGAGCTACGAGCAGTACTTC. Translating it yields CASSVTGIRSYEQYF.

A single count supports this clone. The CDR3 DNA reads as TGTGCCAGCAGTTTTGGGATCAGGGAATTCAACACTGAAGCTTTCTTT. Protein: CASSFGIREFNTEAFF. The rearrangement links TRBV28 to TRBJ1-1; D might be TRBD1 (5 bases). The V and J ends lost 3 bases and 2 bases respectively, with 16 bases between them. The length of the CDR3 is 16 residues. Germline CDR1 MDHEN, CDR2 SYDVKM.

CDR3 loop: CASSQNRENEKLFF. In DNA form, the CDR3 reads TGTGCCAGCAGCCAAAACAGGGAGAATGAAAAACTGTTTTTT. The chain uses TRBV5-4 and TRBJ1-4; the D gene is possibly TRBD1 (6 bases). Trimming removed 4 bases at V and 5 bases at J, with 12 bases between. This CDR3 has 14 residues. The germline V gene encodes CDR1 SGHNT and CDR2 YYREEE (reference sequence).

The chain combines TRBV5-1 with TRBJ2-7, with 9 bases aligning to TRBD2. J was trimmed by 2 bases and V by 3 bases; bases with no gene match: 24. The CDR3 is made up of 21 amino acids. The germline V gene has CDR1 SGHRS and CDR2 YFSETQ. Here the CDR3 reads CASSSIGLAGPYAEHPYEQYF. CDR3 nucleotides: TGCGCCAGCAGCTCCATAGGGCTAGCGGGACCCTATGCCGAACACCCCTACGAGCAGTACTTC.

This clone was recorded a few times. The CDR3 DNA sequence: TGTGCCAGCAGTCACAGGGGGTCTGGAAACACCATATATTTT. This gives the protein CASSHRGSGNTIYF. This chain uses TRBV6-5 with TRBJ1-3, with 8 bases that match TRBD1. This CDR3 has 14 residues. Unmatched junction bases numbered 1, after V lost 5 bases and J lost 1 base. Germline CDR1 is MNHEY and CDR2 is SVGAGI.